This TCR beta chain was obtained from a study of cytomegalovirus exposure and HLA in healthy donors. The PCR employed 60 Vbeta primers together with 13 Jbeta primers. The data were produced by immunoSEQ multiplex PCR, yet TCRdb's version contains in-frame clones alone and is incomplete. The sample shows under 250,000 clones, 70% to 80% of them seen only once. General observations from the study: An ancestry cluster, one associated with Asian ancestry, reportedly showed fewer N-insertions than the approximately 660-donor mean in a later analysis. As a later analysis revealed, most CMV-associated TCR beta chains appeared HLA-restricted. Trimming of TCR beta V- and J-genes showed a link, identified in a later analysis, to a missense DCLRE1C variant.

Comments on this clone: Its cognate antigen is unknown.

The V end lost 1 base, the J end lost 11 bases, and 16 bases lay between the germline ends. The length of the CDR3 is 14 residues. Germline-derived CDR1 and CDR2 are MGHRA and YSYEKL. The chain employs TRBV4-1 and TRBJ2-3; a weak D match, TRBD1 (6 bases). This receptor was taken from a man aged 25 to 40 in good health and CMV-seronegative. Specimen: PBMCs. The CDR3 loop reads CASSQVTATGLQYF. Written as DNA, the CDR3 is TGCGCCAGCAGCCAAGTCACCGCGACAGGCTTGCAGTATTTT.